What follows describes a single TCR beta chain. Its antigen is not yet known. Base-call qualities are not available, and no considerably larger clone is one nucleotide away. These data come from a study of T cell changes during pregnancy in multiple sclerosis (dated by TCRdb to between 2018 and 2020). Background for the entire study: The study examined how the T cell repertoire changed over the course of pregnancy in women with multiple sclerosis.

Unmatched junction bases come to 8, with V trimmed by 7 bases and J by 5 bases. CDR1 MGHDK and CDR2 SYGVNS are derived from the germline V gene. Including cysteine and phenylalanine, the CDR3 has 14 amino acids. The sequence is cut down to CDR3 DNA, 42 bases in frame from base 1. Libraries came from the immunoSEQ multiplex PCR assay. Here the immuneACCESS table is served through TCRdb, limited to in-frame sequences with V and J called. Missing clones are a known gap in these copies; in checked studies unresolved V genes cover under half, and the rest lacks a known reason. This sample holds roughly 32,000 clones; more than 90% were observed only once. 0.44% of the sample is in the top ten clones.

The sequence links TRBV25-1 to TRBJ2-1; TRBD2 fits 7 bases in the junction. The specimen comprised CD4+ T cells from peripheral blood mononuclear cells, sampled in the second trimester of pregnancy. The TCR comes from a female donor in good health, enrolled as a control in a pregnancy study. The CDR3: CASTSTGGHNEQFF. The nucleotides are TGTGCCAGCACCAGCACGGGGGGACACAATGAGCAGTTCTTC.